This T cell receptor (beta chain) derives from a study of blood T cells in healthy people across ages. Germline values: CDR1 MDHEN, CDR2 SYDVKM. Deletions cut 7 bases from V and 5 bases from J, with 14 bases between. The CDR3 spans 13 residues. This clonotype was picked up many times. Through a sample-barcoded 5' primer and a J-beta primer mix, a second PCR was run for about 6 to 12 cycles. A template-switch adaptor with 12 random nucleotides tagged each cDNA molecule. TCRdb independently ran MiXCR on the 5' RACE reads; one entry per CDR3 protein. The sample contains about 650,000 distinct CDR3 sequences, about 50% of which appear only once.

The V call is TRBV28, the J call TRBJ2-5; unclear D gene. Material for sequencing was blood. This sequence was found in a woman at least 80 years old in good health. Here the CDR3 DNA reads TGTGCCAGCACCCAAGGCCAGGAGGAGACCCAGTACTTC. Translated, it gives CASTQGQEETQYF.